Reported below is one TCR beta chain. Its antigen is not identified. The germline V gene encodes CDR1 SQVTM and CDR2 ANQGSEA. Trimming at V came to 7 bases and at J to 5 bases, leaving 14 bases not matched to a gene. The CDR3 has 15 residues. TCRdb used MiXCR to reprocess the RT-PCR reads, holding one entry per CDR3 protein. The repertoire includes some 500,000 distinct CDR3 sequences, over 25% of them detected once, and 1.5% to 2% sits in the top ten. The data derive from a study of response to subunit inactivated influenza vaccine. Study-level points and caveats: New T cells are recruited in small numbers by each seasonal influenza vaccination, according to the authors' suggestion.

The rearrangement joins TRBV29-1 to TRBJ1-3; 7 bases are shared with TRBD1. This sample comprised CD4+ T cells sorted from PBMCs, obtained about 5 days after vaccination. The sequence came from a man aged 45-60 years who received an inactivated influenza vaccine. DNA for the CDR3: TGCAGCGCTTTGCTCGACAGGGAACGCAGAAACACCATATATTTT. It translates to CSALLDRERRNTIYF.